This entry concerns a single T cell receptor beta chain. Its antigen remains unidentified. The V end was cut by 11 bases, the J end by 0 bases, with 26 bases between. CDR3 length: 18 residues. During its preparation, the TCRbeta library received unique molecular identifiers. TCRdb re-called the PCR reads through MiXCR, storing one row per CDR3 protein. In the table there are 750,000 to 950,000 distinct CDR3 sequences, about 16% of which are singletons. The record originates from a study of T-cell reconstitution after alpha-beta-depleted transplantation in children. The study's findings and limits: The study traced high day-60 TCRbeta diversity in some patients to surviving recipient T cells and thymic progenitors. Several hundred rapidly expanded clones from non-depleted graft cells reportedly supplied alpha-beta T cells about two months post-transplant. Newly produced T cells mostly provided counts and TCRbeta diversity after one year, as hyperexpanded clones declined.

The origin of this receptor is a male patient younger than 18 who had a stem cell transplant for acute lymphoblastic leukemia, so the T cells may come from the graft donor. This sequence joins TRBV12-3 or TRBV12-4 and TRBJ2-1; D gene unclear. Material: PBMCs, mostly from graft donor cells, obtained 360 days after TCRalphabeta/CD19-depleted stem cell transplant. The CDR3 DNA reads TGTGCCTTCAGTTTCCCCATATTTAAGAGGAGCTCCTACAATGAGCAGTTCTTC. It is translated as CAFSFPIFKRSSYNEQFF.